These 24 T cell receptor beta chains originate from one sample sequenced in a study of CD8+ T cells in alopecia areata. Investigators isolated RNA and reverse transcribed it into cDNA to act as the sequencing template. Sequencing used immunoSEQ multiplex PCR; TCRdb keeps in-frame clones, though not all of them. The sample includes roughly 150,000 clones, more than 55% of them seen just once. Sequenced material: CD8+ T cells sorted from blood. The receptors originated from a human donor in good health.

This rearrangement joins TRBV7-9 to TRBJ1-3; TRBD1 is a possible D gene (5 bases). Germline V gene sequence: CDR1 SEHNR, CDR2 FQNEAQ (reference sequence). The length of the CDR3 is 13 residues. Trimming pared 6 bases from V and 0 bases from J, leaving 6 bases between. Written as DNA, the CDR3 is TGTGCCAGCAGGGGACCCTCTGGAAACACCATATATTTT. It codes for CASRGPSGNTIYF.

This clone was counted once. The genes are TRBV25-1 and TRBJ1-1; D might be TRBD1 (5 bases). CDR3 length: 13 residues. Germline loops: CDR1 MGHDK, CDR2 SYGVNS. V was cut by 4 bases and J by 3 bases, with 9 bases left in between. Here the CDR3 DNA reads TGTGCCAGCAGTGGAGGACACTACACTGAAGCTTTCTTT. This translates into CASSGGHYTEAFF.

The chain recombines TRBV19 with TRBJ2-5, with a tentative D call TRBD1 (6 bases). V lost 5 bases and J lost 4, with 11 bases in between. The CDR3 has 13 amino acids. Germline lookup yields CDR1 LNHDA and CDR2 SQIVND (reference sequence). This CDR3 reads CASSDGTPETQYF. DNA for the CDR3: TGTGCCAGTAGTGACGGGACACCAGAGACCCAGTACTTC.

This clone was counted only a few times. This chain connects TRBV29-1 to TRBJ1-1, with TRBD1 identical over 8 bases. The CDR3 runs 14 residues. In germline, CDR1 is SQVTM, CDR2 ANQGSEA. Trimming removed 3 bases from V and 2 bases from J; junction bases left unmatched: 5. The CDR3 nucleotides read TGCAGCGTTGACTTAGGACAGGGAAACACTGAAGCTTTCTTT. Translation: CSVDLGQGNTEAFF.

The count of this clone is one. The J gene is TRBJ2-7, the V gene TRBV27; no reliable D call. Trimming removed 5 bases at V and 1 base at J, with 12 bases between. This CDR3 contains 14 residues. Per germline, CDR1 MNHEY and CDR2 SMNVEV (reference sequence). The chain's CDR3 is CASSTVGSSYEQYF. Written as DNA, the CDR3 is TGTGCCAGCAGTACTGTAGGGTCTTCCTACGAGCAGTACTTC.

The genes are TRBV9 and TRBJ2-7; TRBD2 agrees at 9 bases. The V gene's germline CDR1 is SGDLS and CDR2 YYNGEE. V shed 3 bases and J 4 bases; nucleotides not matched to a gene: 8. CDR3 size: 15 residues. The CDR3 spells CASSASAAGGYEQYF. The CDR3 nucleotides are TGTGCCAGCAGCGCCTCGGCGGCGGGAGGGTACGAGCAGTACTTC.

This clone was seen a handful of times. The chain joins TRBV29-1 to TRBJ2-6; 9 bases are shared with TRBD1. Germline V lookup: CDR1 SQVTM, CDR2 ANQGSEA. The CDR3 consists of 18 residues. Trimming cost V 2 bases and J 1 base; bases outside gene matches: 9. For the CDR3, the DNA is TGCAGCGTTGAATCCCGGGACAGGGAAGTGTCTGGGGCCAACGTCCTGACTTTC. It translates to CSVESRDREVSGANVLTF.

This clone was seen only a few times. The chain couples TRBV19 to TRBJ2-6, with D maybe TRBD1 (5 bases). Germline values: CDR1 LNHDA, CDR2 SQIVND (reference sequence). The ends were cut back, 8 bases at V and 4 bases at J, with 6 bases in the middle. The CDR3 spans 12 residues. Here the CDR3 reads CASGAGANVLTF. The CDR3 bases are TGTGCCAGTGGGGCCGGGGCCAACGTCCTGACTTTC.

The rearrangement joins TRBV14 to TRBJ2-5; 10 positions match TRBD2. Germline CDR1 SGHDN, CDR2 FVKESK. The CDR3 contains 15 residues. The trim removed 3 bases at V and 2 bases at J, leaving 3 bases unmatched. In nucleotides, the CDR3 is TGTGCCAGCAGCCACGGACTAGCGGATCAAGAGACCCAGTACTTC. It translates to CASSHGLADQETQYF.

V and J are TRBV11-2 and TRBJ2-5, with D unresolved. V shed 0 bases and J shed 5 bases, with 13 bases lying between them. CDR1 is SGHAT and CDR2 is FQNNGV in the germline V gene. The CDR3 contains 15 residues. The CDR3 loop is CASSLDLSDGETQYF. DNA for the CDR3: TGTGCCAGCAGCTTAGATCTCTCAGATGGGGAGACCCAGTACTTC.

This clone has just one count. The gene calls are TRBV2 and TRBJ1-3; 8 nucleotides align to TRBD1. The germline gives CDR1 SNHLY, CDR2 FYNNEI. The length of the CDR3 is 14 residues. J was trimmed by 3 bases and V by 8 bases; bases with no gene match: 6. CDR3 coding DNA: TGTGCCAGCCTCGACAGGGGCGGTGGAAACACCATATATTTT. Encoded protein: CASLDRGGGNTIYF.

The chain couples TRBV6-1 to TRBJ1-3; D ambiguous. In germline, CDR1 is MNHNS, CDR2 SASEGT. The CDR3 sequence is 15 residues long. Between the trimmed V and J ends, which lost 0 bases and 0 bases, there was a span of 6 bases. The CDR3 DNA sequence: TGTGCCAGCAGTGAAGCCCCAAGCTCTGGAAACACCATATATTTT. The encoded protein is CASSEAPSSGNTIYF.

This clone appeared a few times. This chain links TRBV29-1 with TRBJ2-7; 8 bases fit TRBD1. This CDR3 spans 14 amino acids. V dropped 0 bases and J dropped 3; count of bases not matched to a gene: 4. The germline V gene encodes CDR1 SQVTM and CDR2 ANQGSEA. CDR3 region: CSVEETGQGYEQYF. DNA of the CDR3: TGCAGCGTTGAAGAGACCGGACAGGGCTACGAGCAGTACTTC.

The rearrangement uses TRBV30 and TRBJ1-1; D not certain. This CDR3 contains 13 residues. From germline, CDR1 is GTSNPN and CDR2 SVGIG (reference sequence). Trimming left V 0 bases short and J 2 bases short, with 7 bases between. As DNA, the CDR3 is TGTGCCTGGAGTGTATCAGAAAACACTGAAGCTTTCTTT. This translates into CAWSVSENTEAFF.

A few counts support this clone. This sequence joins TRBV6-4 and TRBJ2-2, with a possible D match to TRBD1 (5 bases). The length of the CDR3 is 13 residues. The germline V gene encodes CDR1 MRHNA and CDR2 SNTAGT. The V end lost 4 bases, the J end lost 2 bases, and 5 bases lay between the germline ends. This CDR3 is CASSGTNTGELFF. CDR3 DNA sequence: TGTGCCAGCAGTGGGACAAACACCGGGGAGCTGTTTTTT.

Concerning this clone itself: Relative to the germline gene, one junction end is altered; a read error may explain this. The CDR3 protein is CASSVGDTIKSF. CDR3 coding DNA: TGTGCCAGCAGCGTAGGGGACACCATAAAGTCCTTC. The chain uses TRBV9 and TRBJ1-2; weak D call: TRBD1 (6 bases). CDR1 is SGDLS, CDR2 YYNGEE, per germline. This CDR3 has 12 residues.

This clone appeared once. The chain carries TRBV28 and TRBJ2-7; either TRBD1 or TRBD2 may supply D (5 bases each). Trimming took off 2 bases at V and 2 bases at J, with 10 bases between the two ends. Germline V CDR1 and CDR2: MDHEN, SYDVKM. This CDR3 spans 14 amino acids. The CDR3 DNA follows: TGTGCCAGCAGTTTAGGGGACGGACCCTACGAGCAGTACTTC. Translating it yields CASSLGDGPYEQYF.

The chain has TRBV6-5 and TRBJ1-1; D uncertain. There are 13 residues in the CDR3. Trimming shortened V by 6 bases and J by 8 bases, and 16 bases separated the two germline ends. The germline CDR1 and CDR2 sequences are MNHEY and SVGAGI. CDR3 sequence: CASRLMPASEAFF. CDR3 nucleotides: TGTGCCAGCAGATTGATGCCAGCATCCGAAGCTTTCTTT.

V usage is TRBV9 and J usage is TRBJ1-5; a possible D gene is TRBD1 (6 bases). Germline values: CDR1 SGDLS, CDR2 YYNGEE. Trimming removed 7 bases from V and 6 bases from J, with 11 bases in between. This CDR3 is built from 12 residues. CDR3 protein: CASSIGGQPQHF. In DNA, the CDR3 is TGTGCCAGCTCAATAGGGGGTCAGCCCCAGCATTTT.

In its sample, this clone was seen once. The chain carries TRBV7-9 and TRBJ2-7; no clear D. Trimming left V 3 bases short and J 4 bases short, with 13 bases between. The CDR3 length is 14 residues. Germline V gives CDR1 SEHNR, CDR2 FQNEAQ (reference sequence). CDR3 sequence reads: CASSFVLTPYEQYF. The CDR3 DNA is TGTGCCAGCAGCTTTGTACTTACTCCGTACGAGCAGTACTTC.

The V call is TRBV9, the J call TRBJ2-2; D unresolved. Trimming shortened V by 0 bases and J by 8 bases, and 5 bases separated the two germline ends. Per the germline V gene, CDR1 is SGDLS and CDR2 is YYNGEE. There are 12 residues in the CDR3. The CDR3 coding sequence is TGTGCCAGCAGCGTAGATCATGGGGAGCTGTTTTTT. As protein: CASSVDHGELFF.

This clone was counted between two and nine times. The chain recombines TRBV16 with TRBJ2-7; 10 bases align to TRBD1. Germline values: CDR1 KGHSY, CDR2 FQNENV. With 1 base clipped from V and 4 bases from J, the junction kept 7 bases outside the gene matches. The CDR3 is 16 amino acids. CDR3 residues: CASSQWGQGSGYEQYF. The DNA for the CDR3 is TGTGCCAGCAGCCAATGGGGACAGGGGTCCGGTTACGAGCAGTACTTC.

This clone was seen only once. The chain combines TRBV6-5 with TRBJ2-5; 7 bases match TRBD2. V lost 0 bases to trimming and J lost 5 bases; unmatched junction nucleotides: 3. The CDR3 loop spans 14 amino acids. Germline values: CDR1 MNHEY, CDR2 SVGAGI. The CDR3 DNA is TGTGCCAGCAGTTACTCACCCGGGAGGGAGACCCAGTACTTC. Its protein product is CASSYSPGRETQYF.

The V gene is TRBV30, the J gene TRBJ1-1; tentatively, D is TRBD1 (6 bases). This CDR3 spans 18 amino acids. Trimming took off 3 bases at V and 0 bases at J, with 23 bases between the two ends. Looked up from germline, CDR1 is GTSNPN and CDR2 is SVGIG (reference sequence). In DNA form, the CDR3 reads TGTGCCTGGAGCACAGGGCGCGCTGGACTCGGTTTGAACACTGAAGCTTTCTTT. It specifies CAWSTGRAGLGLNTEAFF.